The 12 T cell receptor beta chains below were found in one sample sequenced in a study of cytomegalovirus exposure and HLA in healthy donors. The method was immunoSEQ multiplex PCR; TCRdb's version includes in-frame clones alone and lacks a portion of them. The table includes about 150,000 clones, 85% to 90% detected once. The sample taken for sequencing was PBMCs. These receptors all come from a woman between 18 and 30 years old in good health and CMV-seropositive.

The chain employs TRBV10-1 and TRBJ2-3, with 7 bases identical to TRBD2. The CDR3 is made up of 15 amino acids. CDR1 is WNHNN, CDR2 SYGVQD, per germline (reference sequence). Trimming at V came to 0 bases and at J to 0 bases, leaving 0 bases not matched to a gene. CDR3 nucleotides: TGCGCCAGCAGTGAGTCTAGCGGGAGCACAGATACGCAGTATTTT. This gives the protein CASSESSGSTDTQYF.

The CDR3 nucleotides are TGCGCCAGCAGCTTGGTTGTAGCAGTCAAAAAAGAGACCCAGTACTTC. Translation gives CASSLVVAVKKETQYF. The J gene is TRBJ2-5, the V gene TRBV5-1; no clear D gene. Per germline, CDR1 SGHRS and CDR2 YFSETQ. The V end lost 0 bases, the J end lost 3 bases, and 15 bases lay between the germline ends. CDR3 size: 16 residues. The full variable domain, its missing parts supplied by reference TRBV5-1 and TRBJ2-5, is KAGVTQTPRYLIKTRGQQVTLSCSPISGHRSVSWYQQTPGQGLQFLFEYFSETQRNKGNFPGRFSGRQFSNSRSEMNVSTLELGDSALYLCASSLVVAVKKETQYFGPGTRLLVL.

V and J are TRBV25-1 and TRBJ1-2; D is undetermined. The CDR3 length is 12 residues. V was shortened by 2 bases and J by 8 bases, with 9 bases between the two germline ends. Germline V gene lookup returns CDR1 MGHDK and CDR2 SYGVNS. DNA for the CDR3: TGTGCCAGCAGTGAAGGGAGAGGGGGCTACACCTTC. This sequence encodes CASSEGRGGYTF.

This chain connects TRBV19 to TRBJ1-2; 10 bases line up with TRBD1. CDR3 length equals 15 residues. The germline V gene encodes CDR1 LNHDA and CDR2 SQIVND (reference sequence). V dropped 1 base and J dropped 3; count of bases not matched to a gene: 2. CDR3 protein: CASSIAGQGYYGYTF. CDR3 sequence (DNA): TGTGCCAGTAGTATAGCGGGACAGGGGTACTATGGCTACACCTTC. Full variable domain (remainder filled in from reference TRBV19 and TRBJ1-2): DGGITQSPKYLFRKEGQNVTLSCEQNLNHDAMYWYRQDPGQGLRLIYYSQIVNDFQKGDIAEGYSVSREKKESFPLTVTSAQKNPTAFYLCASSIAGQGYYGYTFGSGTRLTVV.

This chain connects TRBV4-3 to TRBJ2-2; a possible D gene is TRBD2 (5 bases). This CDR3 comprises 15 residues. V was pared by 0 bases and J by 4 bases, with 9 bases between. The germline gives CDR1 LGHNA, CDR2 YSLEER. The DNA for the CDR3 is TGCGCCAGCAGCCAAGATCTGGAGGTCACCGGGGAGCTGTTTTTT. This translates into CASSQDLEVTGELFF.

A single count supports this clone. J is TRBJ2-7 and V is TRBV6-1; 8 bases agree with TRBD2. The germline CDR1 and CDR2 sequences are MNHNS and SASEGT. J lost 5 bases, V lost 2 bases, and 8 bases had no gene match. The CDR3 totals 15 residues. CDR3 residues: CASSERGGRWNEQYF. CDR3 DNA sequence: TGTGCCAGCAGTGAACGGGGGGGGAGATGGAACGAGCAGTACTTC.

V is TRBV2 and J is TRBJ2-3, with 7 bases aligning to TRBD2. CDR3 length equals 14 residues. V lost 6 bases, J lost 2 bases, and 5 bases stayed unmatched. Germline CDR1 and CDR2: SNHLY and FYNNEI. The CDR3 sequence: CASRRAGNTDTQYF. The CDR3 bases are TGTGCCAGCAGGAGAGCGGGAAACACAGATACGCAGTATTTT.

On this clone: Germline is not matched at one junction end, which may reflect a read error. The DNA for the CDR3 is TGTGCCAGCAGTTTCCCTCAACTAGCGGATGCCCACTTC. Translated, it gives CASSFPQLADAHF. The genes are TRBV28 and TRBJ2-7; 8 positions agree with TRBD2. There are 13 residues in the CDR3. In germline, CDR1 is MDHEN, CDR2 SYDVKM.

The CDR3 DNA reads as TGTGCCAGCAGTGACCTCGGGACAGGGGACAATGAGCAGTTCTTC. Translation: CASSDLGTGDNEQFF. The chain couples TRBV25-1 to TRBJ2-1, with TRBD1 matching over 10 bases. Losses at the gene ends were 3 bases for V and 5 bases for J; bases not matched to a gene: 4. CDR3 length: 15 amino acids. The germline gives CDR1 MGHDK, CDR2 SYGVNS.

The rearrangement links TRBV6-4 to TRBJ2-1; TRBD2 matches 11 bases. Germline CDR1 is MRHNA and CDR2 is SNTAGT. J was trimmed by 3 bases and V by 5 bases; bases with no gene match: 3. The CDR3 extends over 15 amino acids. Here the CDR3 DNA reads TGTGCCAGCAGTTTACTAGCGGGAGACTACAATGAGCAGTTCTTC. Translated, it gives CASSLLAGDYNEQFF.

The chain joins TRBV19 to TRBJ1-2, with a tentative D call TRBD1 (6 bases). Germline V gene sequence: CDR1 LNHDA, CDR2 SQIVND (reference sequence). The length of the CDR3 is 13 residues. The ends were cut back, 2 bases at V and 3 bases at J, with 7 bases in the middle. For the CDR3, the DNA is TGTGCCAGTAGTATAAGGACAGACTATGGCTACACCTTC. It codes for CASSIRTDYGYTF.

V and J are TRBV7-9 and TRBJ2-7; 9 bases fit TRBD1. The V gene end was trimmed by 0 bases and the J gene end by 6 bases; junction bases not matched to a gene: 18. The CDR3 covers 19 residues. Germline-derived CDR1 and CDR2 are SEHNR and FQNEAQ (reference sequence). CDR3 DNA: TGTGCCAGCAGCTTAGCGTTCGTGGACAGGGGACGAAATACTACCGAGCAGTACTTC. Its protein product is CASSLAFVDRGRNTTEQYF.